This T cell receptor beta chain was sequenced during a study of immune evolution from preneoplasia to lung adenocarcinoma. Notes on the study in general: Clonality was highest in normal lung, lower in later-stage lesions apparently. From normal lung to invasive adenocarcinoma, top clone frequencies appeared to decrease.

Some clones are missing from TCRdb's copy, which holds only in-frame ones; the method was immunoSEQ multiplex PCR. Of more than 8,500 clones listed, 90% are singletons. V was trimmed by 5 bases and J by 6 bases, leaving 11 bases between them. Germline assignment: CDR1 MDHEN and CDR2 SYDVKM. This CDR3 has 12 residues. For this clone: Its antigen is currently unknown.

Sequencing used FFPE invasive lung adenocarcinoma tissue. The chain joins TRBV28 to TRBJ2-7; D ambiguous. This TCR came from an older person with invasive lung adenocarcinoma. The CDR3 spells CASSQDGSEQYF. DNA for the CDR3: TGTGCCAGCAGTCAAGACGGTTCCGAGCAGTACTTC.